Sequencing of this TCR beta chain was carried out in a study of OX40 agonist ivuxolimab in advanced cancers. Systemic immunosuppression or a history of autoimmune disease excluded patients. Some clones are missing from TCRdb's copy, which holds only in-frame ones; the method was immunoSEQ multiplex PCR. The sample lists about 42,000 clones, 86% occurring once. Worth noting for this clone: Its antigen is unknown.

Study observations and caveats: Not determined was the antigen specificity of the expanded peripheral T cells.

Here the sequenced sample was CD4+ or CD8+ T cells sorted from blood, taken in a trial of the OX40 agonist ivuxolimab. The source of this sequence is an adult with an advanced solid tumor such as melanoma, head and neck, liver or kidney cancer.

For the CDR3, the DNA is TGTGCCAGCAGCCAGGGGGGGCCCCTGACTGAAGCTTTCTTT. This gives the protein CASSQGGPLTEAFF. The V gene is TRBV14, the J gene TRBJ1-1, with D perhaps TRBD1 (6 bases). Germline loops: CDR1 SGHDN, CDR2 FVKESK. The V end lost 3 bases, the J end lost 5 bases, and 13 bases lay between the germline ends. This CDR3 comprises 14 residues.